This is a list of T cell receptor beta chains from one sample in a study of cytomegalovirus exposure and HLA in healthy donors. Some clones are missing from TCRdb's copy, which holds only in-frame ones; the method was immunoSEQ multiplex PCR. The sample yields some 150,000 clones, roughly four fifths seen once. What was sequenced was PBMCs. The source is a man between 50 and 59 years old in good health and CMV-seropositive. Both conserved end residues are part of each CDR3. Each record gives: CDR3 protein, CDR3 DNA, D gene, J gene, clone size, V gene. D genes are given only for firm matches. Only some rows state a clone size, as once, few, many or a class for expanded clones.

CASSLFAGGEEQYF,TGTGCCAGCAGCTTGTTTGCGGGAGGGGAAGAGCAGTACTTC,TRBD2,TRBJ2-7,NA,TRBV5-6
CASSISRDRPNEKLFF,TGTGCCAGTAGTATATCCCGGGACAGGCCGAATGAAAAACTGTTTTTT,TRBD1,TRBJ1-4,NA,TRBV19
CAIGVGGSTYEQYF,TGTGCCATCGGAGTCGGTGGCAGCACCTACGAGCAGTACTTC,NA,TRBJ2-7,NA,TRBV10-3
CASNPGLAGPGEQYF,TGCGCCAGCAACCCTGGGCTAGCGGGGCCTGGGGAGCAGTACTTC,TRBD2,TRBJ2-7,NA,TRBV5-1
CASSATSGSYEQYF,TGTGCCAGCAGTGCGACTAGCGGTTCCTACGAGCAGTACTTC,TRBD2,TRBJ2-7,NA,TRBV2
CASSDRNYGYTF,TGTGCCAGCAGCGACAGAAACTATGGCTACACCTTC,NA,TRBJ1-2,once,TRBV27
CSVRQGTGDEKLFF,TGCAGTGTTCGCCAAGGGACAGGGGACGAAAAACTGTTTTTT,TRBD1,TRBJ1-4,few,TRBV29-1
CASSYRRDTEAFF,TGTGCCAGCAGTTACCGGCGGGACACTGAAGCTTTCTTT,NA,TRBJ1-1,NA,TRBV6-5
CASSSRTGISYEQYF,TGTGCCAGCAGTTCCCGGACAGGGATTTCCTACGAGCAGTACTTC,TRBD1,TRBJ2-7,NA,TRBV28
CASSLDAGSNNSPLHF,TGTGCCAGCAGCTTGGATGCCGGGTCCAATAATTCACCCCTCCACTTT,NA,TRBJ1-6,NA,TRBV5-6
CAGSPGGATGGLVISGNTIYF,TGCGCCGGCAGCCCTGGGGGGGCGACAGGGGGTTTGGTTATCTCTGGAAACACCATATATTTT,TRBD1,TRBJ1-3,NA,TRBV5-1
CAISGGDTGANVLTF,TGTGCCATCAGTGGCGGGGATACTGGGGCCAACGTCCTGACTTTC,NA,TRBJ2-6,NA,TRBV10-3
CASSLGITDSTDTQYF,TGTGCCAGCAGTTTAGGTATTACTGATAGCACAGATACGCAGTATTTT,NA,TRBJ2-3,NA,TRBV28
CASSYSRQGVGNTIYF,TGTGCCAGCAGTTACTCGAGACAGGGGGTTGGAAACACCATATATTTT,TRBD1,TRBJ1-3,NA,TRBV6-5
CASSYGGISGNTIYF,TGTGCCAGCAGTTACGGGGGGATCTCTGGAAACACCATATATTTT,NA,TRBJ1-3,NA,TRBV6-5
CASSGTGIGNLQPQHF,TGTGCCAGCAGCGGAACAGGGATCGGTAATCTTCAGCCCCAGCATTTT,NA,TRBJ1-5,few,TRBV28